One and the same sample provided the 8 T cell receptor beta chains below, sequenced in a study of blood T cell repertoires in COVID-19. The data were produced by immunoSEQ multiplex PCR, yet TCRdb's version contains in-frame clones alone and is incomplete. The table lists approximately 270,000 clones, 88% of them singletons. The specimen was peripheral blood. The receptors here all came from a man at least 80 years old with acute or convalescent COVID-19.

V gene TRBV21-1 combines with J gene TRBJ2-1; the table assigns TRBD2, which was not confirmed against the DNA. TRBV21-1 is annotated as a pseudogene. This CDR3 has 13 residues. The CDR3 DNA is TGTGCCAGCAGCAGGGAGCGGGACGATGAGCAGTTCTTC. The encoded protein is CASSRERDDEQFF.

The chain recombines TRBV5-4 with TRBJ2-3; 7 bases align to TRBD2. This CDR3 contains 16 residues. Germline CDR1 is SGHNT and CDR2 is YYREEE (reference sequence). Trimming cost V 4 bases and J 5 bases; bases outside gene matches: 13. CDR3 sequence: CASSLGGGSRKDTQYF. DNA for the CDR3: TGTGCCAGCAGCCTGGGGGGAGGGAGTAGAAAAGATACGCAGTATTTT.

This clone was observed a single time. The V gene is TRBV10-3, the J gene TRBJ2-1; D gene ambiguous. V lost 0 bases, J lost 5 bases, and 5 bases lay in between. CDR1 and CDR2 (germline): ENHRY, SYGVKD. The CDR3 spans 13 residues. The CDR3 bases are TGTGCCATCAGTGAGTCCACAGACAATGAGCAGTTCTTC. Protein: CAISESTDNEQFF.

The rearrangement joins TRBV9 to TRBJ2-7, with TRBD2 as a possible D gene (6 bases). V lost 2 bases, J lost 6 bases, and 15 bases lay in between. This CDR3 spans 14 amino acids. Per germline, CDR1 SGDLS and CDR2 YYNGEE. CDR3 loop: CASSVGGGSSEQYF. The CDR3 nucleotides read TGTGCCAGCAGCGTGGGAGGAGGTTCGTCCGAGCAGTACTTC.

The rearrangement links TRBV19 to TRBJ2-7, with TRBD1 identical over 8 bases. The CDR3 spans 16 residues. J lost 2 bases, V lost 4 bases, and 10 bases had no gene match. From germline, CDR1 is LNHDA and CDR2 SQIVND (reference sequence). The DNA for the CDR3 is TGTGCCAGTAGTAGCCCTGGGCAGGGGGCAACCTACGAGCAGTACTTC. Its protein product is CASSSPGQGATYEQYF.

This chain joins TRBV11-3 and TRBJ2-1; D gene uncertain. Per the germline V gene, CDR1 is SGHNT and CDR2 is YENEEA. This CDR3 has 13 residues. Trimming removed 5 bases at V and 1 base at J, with 6 bases between. The CDR3 bases are TGTGCCAGCAGCAGACAATCCTACAATGAGCAGTTCTTC. This codes for CASSRQSYNEQFF.

This clone was seen only once. This rearrangement joins TRBV18 to TRBJ2-4, with TRBD2 matching 9 bases. The CDR3 runs 16 residues. After removal of 4 bases from V and 3 bases from J, the junction contained 7 bases not matched to a gene. Germline V CDR1 and CDR2: KGHSH, LQKENI. CDR3 loop: CASSLIAGDGKNIQYF. In DNA form, the CDR3 reads TGTGCCAGCTCACTTATAGCGGGAGACGGCAAAAACATTCAGTACTTC.

The chain has TRBV3-1 (or the pseudogene TRBV3-2) and TRBJ1-1, with TRBD1 as a possible D gene (6 bases). Germline V CDR1 and CDR2: LGHDT, YNNKEL (reference sequence). Trimming left V 4 bases short and J 5 bases short, with 26 bases between. The CDR3 length is 18 residues. The CDR3 bases are TGTGCCAGCAGCCCCCCAGGGGTCAGCTCCCTAAGGGAGACTGAAGCTTTCTTT. Its protein product is CASSPPGVSSLRETEAFF.